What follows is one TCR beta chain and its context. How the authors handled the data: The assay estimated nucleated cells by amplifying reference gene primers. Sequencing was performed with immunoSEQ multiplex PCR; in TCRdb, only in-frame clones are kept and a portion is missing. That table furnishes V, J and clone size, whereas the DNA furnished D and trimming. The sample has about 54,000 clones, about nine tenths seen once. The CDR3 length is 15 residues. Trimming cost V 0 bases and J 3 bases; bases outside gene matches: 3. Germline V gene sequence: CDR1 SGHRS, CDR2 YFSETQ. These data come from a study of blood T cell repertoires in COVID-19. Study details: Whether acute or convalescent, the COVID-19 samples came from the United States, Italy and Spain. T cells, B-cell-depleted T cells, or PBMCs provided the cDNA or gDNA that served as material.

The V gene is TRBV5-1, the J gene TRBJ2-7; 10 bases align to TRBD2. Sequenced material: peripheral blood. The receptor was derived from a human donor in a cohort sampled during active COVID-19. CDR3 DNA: TGCGCCAGCAGCTTGGTAACTAGCGGGGTCTACGAGCAGTACTTC. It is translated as CASSLVTSGVYEQYF.